This TCR beta chain is from a study of blood T cell repertoires in COVID-19 (dated by TCRdb to the early 2020s). Background on the whole study: Samples covering the acute and convalescent phases of COVID-19 were provided by collaborators in the United States, Italy and Spain. The prospective study material was composed of cDNA or gDNA derived from T cells, B-cell-depleted T cells, or PBMCs. Subjects who had been exposed to COVID-19, were actively infected with it, or had recovered from it provided the deeply sampled blood TCRbeta repertoires that made up the dataset. The repertoires were released in a freely available public database meant as a resource for research on the immune response to SARS-CoV-2. Samples were obtained from the ongoing ImmuneRACE study (first 160 participants) and from over a thousand subjects provided by 6 global collaborators. A de-identified subject ID, COVID-19 status, age in years and sex were almost always included in the sample metadata. Where available, HLA class I and class II types were obtained from metadata supplied by the sample provider rather than from assay-based typing.

Each collaborating institution followed its own protocols to collect whole blood in K2EDTA tubes. For TCRbeta analysis, collaborator samples were shipped as frozen whole blood, as isolated PBMCs, or as DNA extracted from either sample type. This clone came up a few times. Its antigen specificity is not known. No clone much larger than this one lies a single base away; base qualities are absent. TCRbeta CDR3 regions were amplified from genomic DNA by means of the immunoSEQ Assay, a bias-controlled multiplex PCR. Turning to the authors' computational methods: Within the assay, amplification of reference gene primers was used to estimate how many nucleated cells each sample contained. To quantify the absolute abundance of each unique TCRbeta CDR3 rearrangement, sequence reads were collapsed and filtered. For each sample, productive Simpson clonality was calculated as the square root of Simpson's diversity index over productive rearrangements. In TCRdb, the immuneACCESS table is reduced to in-frame sequences with V and J assigned. These tables do not hold every clone; where another copy was compared, an unresolved V gene accounts for under half, and the others remain unexplained. V and J calls and clone size are as listed in that table; D and trimming were resolved from the DNA. This sample holds approximately 94,000 clones; around four fifths were observed only once. 9% to 14% of the sample is held by the ten biggest clonotypes.

V is trimmed back by 2 bases and J by 4 bases, and the junction contains 8 bases that no gene match accounts for. The germline V gene specifies MNHEY as CDR1 and SVGEGT as CDR2. CDR3 length: 16 amino acids, cysteine to phenylalanine. The DNA shown is the 48-base CDR3, in frame from base 1. Findings and caveats that apply to the study as a whole: Clinical and demographic metadata were provided uncurated, with the amount varying by source and participant.

Recombination linked TRBV6-2 or TRBV6-3 to TRBJ1-1, with 9 bases aligning to TRBD1. Material: peripheral blood. This clonotype was sampled from a woman aged 70-85 years with acute or convalescent COVID-19. CDR3 loop: CASSYRSGTGFTEAFF. The sequence in DNA is TGTGCCAGCAGTTACCGATCCGGGACAGGGTTCACTGAAGCTTTCTTT.